This T cell receptor beta chain was recorded in a study of T cells after yellow fever vaccination. V was clipped by 4 bases and J by 3 bases, with 11 bases between them. The CDR3 is made up of 14 amino acids. Germline CDR1 is SGHNT and CDR2 is YENEEA. As regards this clonotype: Antigen unknown.

A 5'RACE template-switching step, the method used to make TCR cDNA, added a universal primer site and UMIs. TCRdb redid the calling of the 5' RACE reads with MiXCR, one entry per CDR3 protein. The repertoire holds 610,000 or so distinct CDR3 sequences, with about 12% as singletons. Notes on the study in general: Repertoires obtained by FACS sorting could include abundant clonotypes that entered as contaminants from the bulk population.

The sequencing here drew on PBMCs, taken on the day of the yellow fever booster vaccination. The sequence came from a man aged 25 to 40 who received the YFV17D yellow fever vaccine. V and J are TRBV11-3 and TRBJ2-3, with D possibly TRBD2 on 5 matching bases. CDR3 amino acids: CASSSEGATDTQYF. As DNA, the CDR3 is TGTGCCAGCAGCTCCGAGGGAGCTACAGATACGCAGTATTTT.